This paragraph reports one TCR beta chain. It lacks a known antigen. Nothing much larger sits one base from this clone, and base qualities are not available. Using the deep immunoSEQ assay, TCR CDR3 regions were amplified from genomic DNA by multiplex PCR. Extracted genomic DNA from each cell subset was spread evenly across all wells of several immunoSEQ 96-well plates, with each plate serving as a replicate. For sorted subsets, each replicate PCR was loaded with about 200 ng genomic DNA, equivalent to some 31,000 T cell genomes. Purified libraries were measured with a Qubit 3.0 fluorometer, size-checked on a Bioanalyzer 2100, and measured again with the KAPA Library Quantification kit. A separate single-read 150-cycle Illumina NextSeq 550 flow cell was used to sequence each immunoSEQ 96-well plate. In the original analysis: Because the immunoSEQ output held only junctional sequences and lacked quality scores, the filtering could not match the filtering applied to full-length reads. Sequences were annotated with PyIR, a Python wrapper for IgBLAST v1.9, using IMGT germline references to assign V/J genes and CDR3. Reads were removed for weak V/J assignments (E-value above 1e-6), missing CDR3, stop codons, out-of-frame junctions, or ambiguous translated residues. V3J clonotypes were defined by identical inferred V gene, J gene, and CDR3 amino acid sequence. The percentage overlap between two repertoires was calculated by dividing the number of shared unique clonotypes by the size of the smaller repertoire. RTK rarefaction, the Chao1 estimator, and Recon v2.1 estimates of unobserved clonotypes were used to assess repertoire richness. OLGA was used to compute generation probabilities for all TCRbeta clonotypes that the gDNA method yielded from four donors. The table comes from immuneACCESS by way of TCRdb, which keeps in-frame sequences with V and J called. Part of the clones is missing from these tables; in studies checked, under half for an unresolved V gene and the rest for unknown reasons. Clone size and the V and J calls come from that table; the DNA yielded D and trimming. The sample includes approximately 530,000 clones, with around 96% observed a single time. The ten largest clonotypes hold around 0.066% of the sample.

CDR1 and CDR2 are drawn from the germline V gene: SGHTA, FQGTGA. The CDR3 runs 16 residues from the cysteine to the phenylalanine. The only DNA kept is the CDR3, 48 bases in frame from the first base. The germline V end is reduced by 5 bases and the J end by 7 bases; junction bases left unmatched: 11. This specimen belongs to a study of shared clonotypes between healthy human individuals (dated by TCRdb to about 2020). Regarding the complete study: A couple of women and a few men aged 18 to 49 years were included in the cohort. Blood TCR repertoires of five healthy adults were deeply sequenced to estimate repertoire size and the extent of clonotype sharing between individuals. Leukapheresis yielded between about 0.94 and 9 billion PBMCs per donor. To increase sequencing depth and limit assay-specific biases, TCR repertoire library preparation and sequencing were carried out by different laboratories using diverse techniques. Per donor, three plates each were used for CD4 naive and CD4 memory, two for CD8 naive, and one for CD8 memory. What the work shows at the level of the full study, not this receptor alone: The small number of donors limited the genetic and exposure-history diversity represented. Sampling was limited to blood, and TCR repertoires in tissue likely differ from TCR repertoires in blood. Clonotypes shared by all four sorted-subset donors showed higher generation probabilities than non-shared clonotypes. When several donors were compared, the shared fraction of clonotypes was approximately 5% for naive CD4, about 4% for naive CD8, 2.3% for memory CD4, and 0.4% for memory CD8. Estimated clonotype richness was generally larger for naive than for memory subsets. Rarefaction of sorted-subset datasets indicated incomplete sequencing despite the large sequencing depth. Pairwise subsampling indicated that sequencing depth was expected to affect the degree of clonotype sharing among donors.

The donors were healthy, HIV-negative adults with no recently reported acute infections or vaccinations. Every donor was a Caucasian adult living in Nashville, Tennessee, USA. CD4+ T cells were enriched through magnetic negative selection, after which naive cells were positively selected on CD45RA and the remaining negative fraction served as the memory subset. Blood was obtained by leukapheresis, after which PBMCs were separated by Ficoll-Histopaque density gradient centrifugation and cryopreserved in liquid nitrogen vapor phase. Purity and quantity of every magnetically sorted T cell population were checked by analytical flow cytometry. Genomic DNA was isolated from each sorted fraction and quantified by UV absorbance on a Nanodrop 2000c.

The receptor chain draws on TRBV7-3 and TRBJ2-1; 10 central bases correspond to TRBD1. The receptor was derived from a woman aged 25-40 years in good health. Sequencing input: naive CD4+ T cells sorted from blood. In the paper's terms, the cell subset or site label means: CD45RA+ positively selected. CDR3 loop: CASSSSGTGVSNEQFF. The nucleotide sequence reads TGTGCCAGCAGCAGCTCCGGGACAGGGGTCTCAAATGAGCAGTTCTTC.